This record looks at one T cell receptor beta chain sequence and its context. No antigen is known for it. The data were obtained in a study of identical twins. Findings and caveats of the study: Clonotypes of the beta chain that were abundant in cord blood carried fewer insertions (memory repertoires showed none). Low generation-probability sequences were in excess among twin-shared out-of-frame alpha sequences.

Germline V CDR1 and CDR2: MNHNS, SASEGT. Between the trimmed V and J ends, which lost 7 bases and 0 bases, there was a span of 13 bases. The CDR3 is 15 residues long. A single record per CDR3 protein comes from TCRdb applying MiXCR to the 5' RACE reads. The repertoire has some 300,000 distinct CDR3 sequences, roughly 12% of them found once; the top ten carry 7.2%. Another study also made use of these data, one on yellow fever vaccine responses in identical twins.

The TCR was taken from a woman aged 18-30 years in good health. Sequencing was done on a sample of CD8+ T cells sorted from blood. The J gene is TRBJ2-1, the V gene TRBV6-1, with D perhaps TRBD1 (5 bases). The CDR3: CASILQDLSYNEQFF. CDR3 DNA sequence: TGTGCCAGCATTCTACAGGACCTCTCCTACAATGAGCAGTTCTTC.